The entry below describes one T cell receptor beta chain. No antigen is known for it. The entry originates in a study of blood T cells in healthy people across ages. Whole-study results and caveats: PBMCs were not sorted, which prevented a conclusive comparison of naive versus antigen-experienced cells.

Next came a second PCR, run for about 6 to 12 cycles, which used a sample-barcoded 5' primer along with a J-beta primer mix. Every cDNA molecule carried a tag from a template-switch adaptor bearing 12 random nucleotides. The study obtained at least 2.5 million CDR3-containing paired-end reads from every sample. A single record per CDR3 protein comes from TCRdb applying MiXCR to the 5' RACE reads. This sample has about 760,000 distinct CDR3 sequences, with about 25% found just once. The sample also formed part of further work on T cells of mothers and their children.

This sequence was found in a boy between 10 and 17 years old in good health. Sequencing was done on a sample of blood.

The CDR3 DNA follows: TGTGCCAGCAGCCCACCAGCGAACACTGAAGCTTTCTTT. This sequence encodes CASSPPANTEAFF. The chain links TRBV7-9 to TRBJ1-1; D gene unclear. V shed 5 bases and J shed 1 base, with 8 bases lying between them. From germline, CDR1 is SEHNR and CDR2 FQNEAQ (reference sequence). CDR3 size: 13 residues.